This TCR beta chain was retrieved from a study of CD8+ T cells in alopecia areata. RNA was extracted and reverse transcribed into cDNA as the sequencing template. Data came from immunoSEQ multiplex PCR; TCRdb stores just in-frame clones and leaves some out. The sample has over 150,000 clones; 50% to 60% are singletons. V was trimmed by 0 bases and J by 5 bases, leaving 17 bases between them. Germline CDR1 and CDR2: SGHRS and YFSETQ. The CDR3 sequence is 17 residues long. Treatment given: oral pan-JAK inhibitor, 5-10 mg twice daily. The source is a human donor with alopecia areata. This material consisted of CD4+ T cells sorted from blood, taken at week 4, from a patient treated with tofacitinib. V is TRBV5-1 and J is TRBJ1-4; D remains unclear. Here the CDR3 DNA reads TGCGCCAGCAGCTTGGAGAGGTCGTGGCAGCCAAATGAAAAACTGTTTTTT. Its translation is CASSLERSWQPNEKLFF.